Listed here is a single T cell receptor (beta chain). Libraries were prepared by immunoSEQ multiplex PCR; TCRdb keeps only in-frame clonotypes and omits some of them. The sample records around 91,000 clones, approximately 86% being singletons. The CDR3 contains 17 residues. Trimming took 2 bases from V and 2 from J, leaving 16 bases between them. Germline CDR1 LNHDA, CDR2 SQIVND (reference sequence). These data are taken from a study of radiotherapy plus CTLA-4 blockade in lung cancer. The source of this sequence is a human donor with non-small cell lung cancer that progressed on radiotherapy plus ipilimumab. The sequences come from peripheral blood, collected from a patient treated with radiotherapy plus ipilimumab. This chain links TRBV19 with TRBJ1-5; D is perhaps TRBD1 (6 bases). CDR3 sequence (DNA): TGTGCCAGTAGTATAACGAGACAGGCCCCCGGCAATCAGCCCCAGCATTTT. As protein: CASSITRQAPGNQPQHF.